The 28 T cell receptor beta chains presented below share a single source sample, sequenced in a study of control samples from healthy donors and cancer patients. The table came from immunoSEQ multiplex PCR; TCRdb's copy has only in-frame clones and leaves some out. The sample records 100,000 to 150,000 clones, about 90% being singletons. Sequenced material: blood. Receptors originate from a man in his fifties in good health.

The chain combines TRBV7-2 with TRBJ1-3; a possible D gene is TRBD1 (6 bases). Trimming removed 5 bases from V and 4 bases from J, with 12 bases in between. The germline V gene encodes CDR1 SGHTA and CDR2 FQGNSA. The length of the CDR3 is 14 residues. CDR3: CASSPGVVGNTIYF. Here the CDR3 DNA reads TGTGCCAGCAGCCCAGGGGTAGTGGGAAACACCATATATTTT.

The chain uses TRBV6-2 or TRBV6-3 and TRBJ2-1; possibly TRBD2 for D (7 bases). V was pared by 2 bases and J by 2 bases, with 13 bases between. This CDR3 contains 16 residues. The germline V gene encodes CDR1 MNHEY and CDR2 SVGEGT. The CDR3 sequence: CASSYPRGGAYNEQFF. The CDR3 DNA reads as TGTGCCAGCAGTTACCCTCGAGGGGGGGCCTACAATGAGCAGTTCTTC.

CDR3 coding DNA: TGTGCCAGCAGCTATTCGGGACAGGGCTACGAGCAGTACTTC. Translation: CASSYSGQGYEQYF. V is TRBV9 and J is TRBJ2-7, with 9 nucleotides matching TRBD1. Trimming cost V 4 bases and J 3 bases; bases outside gene matches: 5. This CDR3 contains 14 residues. Germline loops: CDR1 SGDLS, CDR2 YYNGEE.

The rearrangement links TRBV7-2 to TRBJ2-3; 15 bases are a match to TRBD2. After removal of 3 bases from V and 3 bases from J, the junction contained 4 bases not matched to a gene. CDR1 SGHTA and CDR2 FQGNSA come from the germline V gene. This CDR3 region has 17 residues. CDR3 in amino acids: CASSFPGLAGGTDTQYF. The DNA of the CDR3 is TGTGCCAGCAGCTTCCCGGGACTAGCGGGGGGAACAGATACGCAGTATTTT.

This sequence joins TRBV5-1 and TRBJ1-1; D gene uncertain. Germline CDR1 SGHRS, CDR2 YFSETQ. The CDR3 has 14 amino acids. V shed 1 base and J shed 5 bases, with 12 bases lying between them. The CDR3 loop is CASSLRRAGTEAFF. The DNA for the CDR3 is TGCGCCAGCAGCTTGAGAAGGGCTGGGACTGAAGCTTTCTTT. The full variable domain, in which reference TRBV5-1 and TRBJ1-1 provide the parts outside the CDR3, is KAGVTQTPRYLIKTRGQQVTLSCSPISGHRSVSWYQQTPGQGLQFLFEYFSETQRNKGNFPGRFSGRQFSNSRSEMNVSTLELGDSALYLCASSLRRAGTEAFFGQGTRLTVV.

This clone appeared once. The V gene is TRBV5-5, the J gene TRBJ1-1; a weak D match, TRBD1 (5 bases). CDR1 is SGHKS and CDR2 is YYEKEE in the germline V gene (reference sequence). This CDR3 region has 13 residues. V lost 1 base to trimming and J lost 4 bases, with 8 bases between them. CDR3 protein: CASSLPGTTEAFF. The CDR3 region has the DNA TGTGCCAGCAGCTTGCCAGGGACCACTGAAGCTTTCTTT.

The chain joins TRBV27 to TRBJ2-7, with TRBD2 identical over 8 bases. V trimming: 2 bases; J trimming: 2 bases; junction bases outside the gene matches: 5. CDR1 and CDR2 from the germline V gene are MNHEY and SMNVEV (reference sequence). The CDR3 length is 15 residues. CDR3: CASSLGAGETYEQYF. The CDR3 DNA sequence: TGTGCCAGCAGTTTAGGAGCGGGGGAGACCTACGAGCAGTACTTC.

The genes are TRBV18 and TRBJ2-5, with D tentatively TRBD1 (5 bases). The CDR3 covers 14 residues. Trimming cost V 3 bases and J 2 bases, with 10 bases left between them. Germline V gene data show CDR1 as KGHSH and CDR2 as LQKENI. In nucleotides, the CDR3 is TGTGCCAGCTCACCTTCCAGGGCACAAGAGACCCAGTACTTC. This encodes CASSPSRAQETQYF.

The rearrangement joins TRBV5-1 to TRBJ2-1, with 10 nucleotides matching TRBD2. V trimming: 3 bases; J trimming: 2 bases; junction bases outside the gene matches: 5. Germline lookup yields CDR1 SGHRS and CDR2 YFSETQ. This CDR3 comprises 16 residues. In nucleotides, the CDR3 is TGCGCCAGCAGCTCCTCTAGCGGGGGAGCCTACAATGAGCAGTTCTTC. It encodes CASSSSSGGAYNEQFF.

DNA for the CDR3: TGTGCCAGCTCACCTGGGACCGTGAGCTATGGCTACACCTTC. Its protein product is CASSPGTVSYGYTF. The chain is built from TRBV18 and TRBJ1-2; D perhaps matches TRBD1 (5 bases). Per germline, CDR1 KGHSH and CDR2 LQKENI. The CDR3 sequence is 14 residues long. Trimming pared 3 bases from V and 4 bases from J, leaving 12 bases between. Looking up the rest from reference TRBV18 and TRBJ1-2 gives the full variable domain: NAGVMQNPRHLVRRRGQEARLRCSPMKGHSHVYWYRQLPEEGLKFMVYLQKENIIDESGMPKERFSAEFPKEGPSILRIQQVVRGDSAAYFCASSPGTVSYGYTFGSGTRLTVV.

The rearrangement joins TRBV14 to TRBJ2-6; D gene ambiguous. CDR3 length: 16 amino acids. Germline assignment: CDR1 SGHDN and CDR2 FVKESK. V lost 0 bases and J lost 0, with 6 bases in between. The CDR3 DNA sequence: TGTGCCAGCAGCCAAGATTTCAGCTCTGGGGCCAACGTCCTGACTTTC. Its translation is CASSQDFSSGANVLTF. The full variable domain, in which reference TRBV14 and TRBJ2-6 provide the parts outside the CDR3, is EAGVTQFPSHSVIEKGQTVTLRCDPISGHDNLYWYRRVMGKEIKFLLHFVKESKQDESGMPNNRFLAERTGGTYSTLKVQPAELEDSGVYFCASSQDFSSGANVLTFGAGSRLTVL.

This chain joins TRBV5-1 and TRBJ1-2, with 8 positions matching TRBD1. Trimming took 4 bases from V and 6 from J; bases not matched to a gene: 5. The length of the CDR3 is 13 residues. Germline V lookup: CDR1 SGHRS, CDR2 YFSETQ. CDR3 sequence: CASSRTGGDGYTF. CDR3 sequence (DNA): TGCGCCAGCAGCCGCACAGGGGGGGATGGCTACACCTTC.

A few counts support this clone. The rearrangement links TRBV10-3 to TRBJ1-1; D gene unclear. The CDR3 has 13 amino acids. The germline V and J ends were trimmed by 10 bases and 5 bases, with 17 bases remaining between them. Germline V CDR1 and CDR2: ENHRY, SYGVKD. CDR3 sequence: CATCAPGGTEAFF. The CDR3 DNA reads TGTGCCACCTGTGCCCCCGGAGGGACTGAAGCTTTCTTT.

The chain recombines TRBV27 with TRBJ2-7; D perhaps matches TRBD2 (5 bases). The CDR3 runs to 14 residues. Per germline, CDR1 MNHEY and CDR2 SMNVEV (reference sequence). Trimming shortened V by 7 bases and J by 0 bases, and 13 bases separated the two germline ends. The CDR3 DNA reads TGTGCCAGCAAAGTGGTACGGGGCTCCTACGAGCAGTACTTC. As protein: CASKVVRGSYEQYF.

This sequence joins TRBV19 and TRBJ1-5, with a possible D match to TRBD1 (6 bases). The germline V gene encodes CDR1 LNHDA and CDR2 SQIVND (reference sequence). The CDR3 sequence is 13 residues long. V lost 6 bases to trimming and J lost 2 bases, with 8 bases between them. The CDR3 reads CASSTGRNQPQHF. The CDR3 nucleotides read TGTGCCAGTAGCACAGGGCGCAATCAGCCCCAGCATTTT.

Only one count was recorded for this clone. The chain uses TRBV21-1 and TRBJ1-1. TRBV21-1 is deemed a pseudogene. The CDR3 extends over 16 amino acids. CDR3 sequence reads: CASSIPGRGQKPEAFF. The CDR3 DNA follows: TGTGCCAGCAGCATCCCGGGACGGGGGCAAAAGCCCGAAGCTTTCTTT.

The CDR3 reads CASSSGNTYEQYF. DNA for the CDR3: TGTGCCAGCAGTTCTGGGAACACCTACGAGCAGTACTTC. This chain links TRBV12-3 or TRBV12-4 with TRBJ2-7, with D uncertain. Trimming removed 4 bases from V and 2 bases from J, with 9 bases in between. CDR3 size: 13 residues.

The rearrangement uses TRBV19 and TRBJ2-1; weak D call: TRBD2 (7 bases). CDR3 length: 16 amino acids. V was shortened by 5 bases and J by 4 bases, with 18 bases between the two germline ends. Germline V gives CDR1 LNHDA, CDR2 SQIVND (reference sequence). CDR3 sequence reads: CASSGNRDYPYNEQFF. The CDR3, as DNA: TGTGCCAGTAGTGGAAACAGGGACTACCCTTACAATGAGCAGTTCTTC.

The chain joins TRBV27 to TRBJ1-4; D gene ambiguous. The CDR3 has 13 residues. Trimming removed 3 bases from V and 8 bases from J, with 10 bases in between. Germline loops: CDR1 MNHEY, CDR2 SMNVEV (reference sequence). The CDR3 is CASSFSRREKLFF. CDR3 nucleotides: TGTGCCAGCAGTTTCTCCAGAAGAGAAAAACTGTTTTTT.

The rearrangement uses TRBV19 and TRBJ2-1; tentatively, D is TRBD2 (7 bases). The V gene lost 5 bases and the J gene lost 7 bases, with 18 bases spanning the gap. This CDR3 has 15 amino acids. Germline V gene data show CDR1 as LNHDA and CDR2 as SQIVND (reference sequence). CDR3 nucleotide sequence: TGTGCCAGTAGTTCGGAGAGGGGGGGCGGGAATGAGCAGTTCTTC. It encodes CASSSERGGGNEQFF.

There are a few counts of this clone. The CDR3 spells CASSQAGQGTIYQPQHF. CDR3 DNA: TGCGCCAGCAGCCAAGCGGGACAGGGGACCATTTATCAGCCCCAGCATTTT. The V and J genes are TRBV4-1 and TRBJ1-5, with TRBD1 identical over 10 bases. J gave up 5 bases and V 1 base, and 8 bases lay outside the gene matches. Per germline, CDR1 MGHRA and CDR2 YSYEKL. The CDR3 is 17 residues long.

The rearrangement links TRBV5-1 to TRBJ2-5; 12 bases fit TRBD2. Germline CDR1 and CDR2: SGHRS and YFSETQ. Trimming at V came to 0 bases and at J to 2 bases, leaving 2 bases not matched to a gene. This CDR3 region has 16 residues. CDR3 sequence (DNA): TGCGCCAGCAGCTTGGGACTAGCGGGGGATCAAGAGACCCAGTACTTC. It is translated as CASSLGLAGDQETQYF.

The chain uses TRBV6-5 and TRBJ2-7, with TRBD1 matching over 11 bases. Germline trimming cut 10 bases from V and 6 bases from J; bases unmatched to any gene: 11. This CDR3 is 14 amino acids long. Per germline, CDR1 MNHEY and CDR2 SVGAGI. This chain's CDR3 is CATHRDRGIGEQYF. CDR3 DNA: TGTGCCACCCACCGGGACAGGGGGATCGGCGAGCAGTACTTC.

For this clone: This sample includes further DNA sequences coding for the same CDR3. The genes are TRBV15 and TRBJ1-2; possible D gene TRBD1, 6 bases. Trimming took 1 base from V and 4 from J, leaving 16 bases between them. Germline V gives CDR1 LNHNV, CDR2 YYDKDF (reference sequence). This CDR3 has 16 amino acids. This chain's CDR3 is CATSRGPGGLSYGYTF. CDR3 DNA sequence: TGTGCCACCAGCAGAGGGCCGGGGGGGCTGAGCTATGGCTACACCTTC.

The V call is TRBV9, the J call TRBJ1-4; no firm D call. Germline V gene lookup returns CDR1 SGDLS and CDR2 YYNGEE. Trimming cost V 4 bases and J 0 bases, with 4 bases left between them. The CDR3 is made up of 13 amino acids. CDR3 sequence (DNA): TGTGCCAGCAGCAGGGCAACTAATGAAAAACTGTTTTTT. Protein product: CASSRATNEKLFF.

The chain couples TRBV10-2 to TRBJ2-7; the match to TRBD1 covers 8 bases. CDR3 size: 14 residues. V dropped 3 bases and J dropped 3; count of bases not matched to a gene: 4. Germline V CDR1 and CDR2: WSHSY, SAAADI. CDR3: CASSETGGNYEQYF. The CDR3 DNA is TGCGCCAGCAGTGAAACAGGGGGAAACTACGAGCAGTACTTC.

The V and J genes are TRBV19 and TRBJ2-7; 7 nucleotides align to TRBD1. The V segment lost 5 bases and the J segment 3 bases; nucleotides outside the gene matches: 1. The CDR3 has 12 residues. From germline, CDR1 is LNHDA and CDR2 SQIVND (reference sequence). The CDR3 nucleotides are TGTGCCAGTAGTGACAGGGTCTACGAGCAGTACTTC. Translation gives CASSDRVYEQYF. Drawing the rest from reference TRBV19 and TRBJ2-7, the complete variable domain is DGGITQSPKYLFRKEGQNVTLSCEQNLNHDAMYWYRQDPGQGLRLIYYSQIVNDFQKGDIAEGYSVSREKKESFPLTVTSAQKNPTAFYLCASSDRVYEQYFGPGTRLTVT.

The chain's CDR3 is CSVEVTAFEAFF. The DNA of the CDR3 is TGCAGCGTTGAGGTGACAGCCTTTGAAGCTTTCTTT. V usage is TRBV29-1 and J usage is TRBJ1-1; weak D call: TRBD1 (5 bases). The CDR3 has 12 amino acids. Germline V CDR1 and CDR2: SQVTM, ANQGSEA. Trimming took off 3 bases at V and 7 bases at J, with 12 bases between the two ends.